The 17 T cell receptor beta chains presented below share a single source sample, sequenced in a study of blood T cell repertoires in COVID-19. Measured with immunoSEQ multiplex PCR; TCRdb has only the in-frame clones, and not every one. The sample records 160,000 or so clones, around 86% being singletons. Sequences were obtained from peripheral blood. The receptors come from a man between 65 and 85 years old who had recovered from COVID-19.

This clone was found many times. The chain uses TRBV11-2 and TRBJ2-1; TRBD1 aligns across 7 bases. The junction had 16 bases not matched to a gene; V was cut back by 4 bases and J by 10 bases. Germline CDR1 is SGHAT and CDR2 is FQNNGV. This CDR3 has 16 amino acids. The CDR3: CASSSHRGLPYSEQFF. CDR3 DNA sequence: TGTGCCAGCAGCTCCCACAGGGGATTGCCTTACAGCGAGCAGTTCTTC.

The chain is built from TRBV7-2 and TRBJ2-2; 8 bases align to TRBD1. This CDR3 has 17 residues. Looked up from germline, CDR1 is SGHTA and CDR2 is FQGNSA. V trimming: 5 bases; J trimming: 4 bases; junction bases outside the gene matches: 12. CDR3 nucleotides: TGTGCCAGCAGCGGTGGTGCAGGGGGCGCGGGCACCGGGGAGCTGTTTTTT. Amino acid sequence: CASSGGAGGAGTGELFF.

The rearrangement joins TRBV7-2 to TRBJ1-2; 10 nucleotides line up with TRBD1. V lost 0 bases to trimming and J lost 3 bases; unmatched junction nucleotides: 4. The CDR3 length is 16 residues. CDR1 and CDR2 (germline): SGHTA, FQGNSA. The CDR3 reads CASSLAGTGVDYGYTF. The CDR3 DNA sequence: TGTGCCAGCAGCTTAGCCGGGACAGGGGTCGACTATGGCTACACCTTC.

The chain uses TRBV21-1 and TRBJ2-7; no DNA check was done on the table's D call, TRBD1. TRBV21-1 is noted as a pseudogene. The CDR3 is 13 residues long. The DNA for the CDR3 is TGTGCCAGCAGCACCGAAACAGGGTCTTCGCAGTACTTC. Its translation: CASSTETGSSQYF.

The rearrangement uses TRBV5-5 and TRBJ2-7; the match to TRBD1 covers 10 bases. In germline, CDR1 is SGHKS, CDR2 YYEKEE (reference sequence). The length of the CDR3 is 17 residues. Trimming at V came to 1 base and at J to 5 bases, leaving 12 bases not matched to a gene. The CDR3 coding sequence is TGTGCCAGCAGCTTGTTGCCAAGGGACAGGGGAAGGAACGAGCAGTACTTC. This gives the protein CASSLLPRDRGRNEQYF. The full variable domain, with the rest looked up from reference TRBV5-5 and TRBJ2-7, is DAGVTQSPTHLIKTRGQQVTLRCSPISGHKSVSWYQQVLGQGPQFIFQYYEKEERGRGNFPDRFSARQFPNYSSELNVNALLLGDSALYLCASSLLPRDRGRNEQYFGPGTRLTVT.

Here the CDR3 DNA reads TGTGCTAGTGGTCCTAGACTAGCGGGATACAATGAGCAGTTCTTC. Protein product: CASGPRLAGYNEQFF. The chain joins TRBV12-5 to TRBJ2-1; TRBD2 matches 11 bases. CDR1 and CDR2 (germline): LGHNT, FRNRAP. The CDR3 consists of 15 residues. With 5 bases clipped from V and 4 bases from J, the junction kept 4 bases outside the gene matches.

DNA for the CDR3: TGTGCCAGCAGCGGCCGGGACAGGGGTTCACCCCTCCACTTT. This translates into CASSGRDRGSPLHF. The V call is TRBV3-1 (or the pseudogene TRBV3-2), the J call TRBJ1-6; 10 bases align to TRBD1. The CDR3 totals 14 residues. Germline V CDR1 and CDR2: LGHDT, YNNKEL (reference sequence). The J segment lost 9 bases and the V segment lost 5 bases, leaving 4 bases of the junction unmatched.

The genes are TRBV9 and TRBJ2-5; 11 bases match TRBD2. J was trimmed by 4 bases and V by 4 bases; bases with no gene match: 9. Germline V gene sequence: CDR1 SGDLS, CDR2 YYNGEE. The CDR3 runs 16 residues. CDR3 loop: CASSPPGLAVGETQYF. Written as DNA, the CDR3 is TGTGCCAGCAGCCCACCGGGACTAGCGGTTGGAGAGACCCAGTACTTC.

V gene TRBV5-1 combines with J gene TRBJ1-1, with 8 bases fitting TRBD1. Trimming cost V 4 bases and J 0 bases; bases outside gene matches: 5. Germline CDR1 is SGHRS and CDR2 is YFSETQ. This CDR3 is built from 15 residues. The CDR3 is CASSISGGLNTEAFF. CDR3 in DNA: TGCGCCAGCAGCATTTCAGGGGGCCTGAACACTGAAGCTTTCTTT.

Only one count was recorded for this clone. V and J are TRBV10-3 and TRBJ1-5; weak D call: TRBD1 (5 bases). The ends were cut back, 10 bases at V and 0 bases at J, with 16 bases in the middle. Germline V lookup: CDR1 ENHRY, CDR2 SYGVKD. The CDR3 runs 15 residues. This chain's CDR3 is CATSSGGISNQPQHF. CDR3 nucleotides: TGTGCCACTTCCTCCGGGGGGATTAGCAATCAGCCCCAGCATTTT.

The CDR3 loop reads CASSLQGVSYEQYF. The CDR3 nucleotides read TGCGCCAGCAGCTTACAGGGGGTATCCTACGAGCAGTACTTC. The chain links TRBV5-1 to TRBJ2-7; TRBD1 matches 8 bases. The length of the CDR3 is 14 residues. Germline-derived CDR1 and CDR2 are SGHRS and YFSETQ. V shed 2 bases, J shed 1 base, and the junction held 2 bases outside the gene matches. The variable domain in full, with the rest retrieved from reference TRBV5-1 and TRBJ2-7, is KAGVTQTPRYLIKTRGQQVTLSCSPISGHRSVSWYQQTPGQGLQFLFEYFSETQRNKGNFPGRFSGRQFSNSRSEMNVSTLELGDSALYLCASSLQGVSYEQYFGPGTRLTVT.

V gene TRBV7-2 combines with J gene TRBJ2-1, with TRBD2 as a possible D gene (5 bases). Trimming stripped 4 bases from V and 10 bases from J, with 14 bases between. CDR3 length equals 13 residues. Germline V lookup: CDR1 SGHTA, CDR2 FQGNSA. The CDR3 sequence: CASSSTFLAEQFF. The CDR3 DNA follows: TGTGCCAGCAGCTCGACGTTTTTAGCGGAGCAGTTCTTC.

This chain uses TRBV27 with TRBJ2-1; TRBD2 matches 7 bases. CDR3 size: 15 residues. V lost 7 bases and J lost 3; bases outside the gene matches: 9. CDR1 and CDR2 (germline): MNHEY, SMNVEV (reference sequence). This chain's CDR3 is CASTQRGLSYNEQFF. The CDR3 DNA reads as TGTGCCAGCACCCAAAGGGGACTAAGCTACAATGAGCAGTTCTTC.

The chain's CDR3 is CASRRQGADGNTIYF. The CDR3 coding sequence is TGTGCCAGCAGACGACAGGGGGCGGATGGAAACACCATATATTTT. This sequence joins TRBV28 and TRBJ1-3; 10 positions match TRBD1. Germline assignment: CDR1 MDHEN and CDR2 SYDVKM. This CDR3 spans 15 amino acids. Trimming at V came to 6 bases and at J to 3 bases, leaving 5 bases not matched to a gene.

The rearrangement links TRBV27 to TRBJ1-5; D remains ambiguous. Per germline, CDR1 MNHEY and CDR2 SMNVEV (reference sequence). The CDR3 loop spans 14 amino acids. V was trimmed by 2 bases and J by 4 bases, leaving 9 bases between them. DNA of the CDR3: TGTGCCAGCAGTTTAGTTAGGGAGAATCAGCCCCAGCATTTT. Amino acids: CASSLVRENQPQHF.

Only one count was recorded for this clone. J is TRBJ1-1 and V is TRBV18; TRBD1 might be the D (5 bases). Germline V gene sequence: CDR1 KGHSH, CDR2 LQKENI. Trimming stripped 0 bases from V and 10 bases from J, with 9 bases between. CDR3 length: 12 residues. The CDR3 nucleotides read TGTGCCAGCTCACCACCTGACAGTGTAGCTTTCTTT. It specifies CASSPPDSVAFF.

To note about this clone: One junction end disagrees with the germline gene, perhaps due to a read error. V is TRBV7-2 and J is TRBJ2-7; 9 bases are shared with TRBD2. Germline CDR1 SGHTA, CDR2 FQGNSA. The CDR3 has 15 residues. The CDR3 nucleotides read TGTGCCAGCAGCCCCTGGGGGGCGGGAGGGGATTACATAGACTTC. Amino acid sequence: CASSPWGAGGDYIDF.